Listed here are 27 T cell receptor beta chains from one sample, sequenced in a study of OX40 agonist ivuxolimab in advanced cancers. The repertoire was sequenced with immunoSEQ multiplex PCR; TCRdb's copy has only in-frame clones and lacks some. In the table there are about 64,000 clones, about four fifths of which are singletons. Material: CD4+ or CD8+ T cells sorted from blood, obtained in a trial of the OX40 agonist ivuxolimab. The receptors were sampled from an adult with an advanced solid tumor such as melanoma, head and neck, liver or kidney cancer.

V usage is TRBV5-1 and J usage is TRBJ2-6; a weak D match, TRBD1 (5 bases). There are 15 residues in the CDR3. Germline CDR1 is SGHRS and CDR2 is YFSETQ. Trimming shortened V by 4 bases and J by 0 bases, and 8 bases separated the two germline ends. The CDR3 spells CASSQGNSGANVLTF. The CDR3 nucleotides are TGCGCCAGCAGCCAGGGTAACTCTGGGGCCAACGTCCTGACTTTC.

The V call is TRBV11-3, the J call TRBJ2-1, with D tentatively TRBD2 (5 bases). The CDR3 is 14 amino acids. Germline CDR1 SGHNT, CDR2 YENEEA. V was pared by 4 bases and J by 7 bases, with 14 bases between. In DNA form, the CDR3 reads TGTGCCAGCAGCTACGAGGTGGGGAGAAATGAGCAGTTCTTC. Translating gives CASSYEVGRNEQFF. The complete variable domain, with remaining parts taken from reference TRBV11-3 and TRBJ2-1, reads EAGVVQSPRYKIIEKKQPVAFWCNPISGHNTLYWYLQNLGQGPELLIRYENEEAVDDSQLPKDRFSAERLKGVDSTLKIQPAELGDSAVYLCASSYEVGRNEQFFGPGTRLTVL.

CDR3 amino acids: CANGQLYEQYF. The CDR3 bases are TGTGCCAACGGACAGCTCTACGAGCAGTACTTC. V gene TRBV6-6 combines with J gene TRBJ2-7; weak D call: TRBD1 (6 bases). Germline CDR1 is MNHNY and CDR2 is SVGAGI (reference sequence). The CDR3 is 11 residues long. Trimming pared 10 bases from V and 3 bases from J, leaving 10 bases between.

Only a few counts were recorded for this clone. The chain is built from TRBV6-6 and TRBJ1-2, with no clear D. CDR3 size: 13 residues. Trimming removed 6 bases at V and 3 bases at J, with 11 bases between. Per germline, CDR1 MNHNY and CDR2 SVGAGI (reference sequence). DNA for the CDR3: TGTGCCAGCAGCCCCAGAAGAGACTATGGCTACACCTTC. This gives the protein CASSPRRDYGYTF.

The chain carries TRBV7-8 and TRBJ2-2; 10 nucleotides match TRBD2. Germline V CDR1 and CDR2: SGHVS, FQNEAQ. The CDR3 has 16 amino acids. The V and J ends lost 5 bases and 5 bases, in that order; junction bases with no gene match: 8. The CDR3 spells CASSLPGLAETGELFF. The CDR3 DNA is TGTGCCAGCAGCCTACCTGGACTAGCGGAGACCGGGGAGCTGTTTTTT.

This clone was observed a single time. V is TRBV13 and J is TRBJ2-5; 13 nucleotides match TRBD2. Per the germline V gene, CDR1 is PRHDT and CDR2 is FYEKMQ (reference sequence). V gave up 1 base and J gave up 4 bases; unmatched junction bases: 6. There are 17 residues in the CDR3. DNA of the CDR3: TGTGCCAGCAGCTTAGTGGGACTAGCGGGAAAAGGAGAGACCCAGTACTTC. It encodes CASSLVGLAGKGETQYF.

The chain couples TRBV6-5 to TRBJ1-3; D unresolved. The V gene lost 7 bases and the J gene lost 0 bases, with 13 bases spanning the gap. Germline-derived CDR1 and CDR2 are MNHEY and SVGAGI. The CDR3 runs to 15 residues. This CDR3 is CASTYAGSSGNTIYF. The DNA of the CDR3 is TGTGCCAGCACCTACGCGGGAAGCTCTGGAAACACCATATATTTT.

The CDR3 here is CASSLPDTPGTGGLLLSGNTIYF. CDR3 bases: TGTGCCAGCAGTTTACCCGACACACCCGGGACAGGGGGCCTATTACTCTCTGGAAACACCATATATTTT. The rearrangement joins TRBV27 to TRBJ1-3; 12 positions agree with TRBD1. V was clipped by 2 bases and J by 0 bases; unmatched bases: 20. The V gene's germline CDR1 is MNHEY and CDR2 SMNVEV (reference sequence). The CDR3 runs 23 residues.

This clone was seen more than once but under ten times. This rearrangement joins TRBV6-6 to TRBJ1-1; unclear D gene. The V end lost 3 bases, the J end lost 3 bases, and 14 bases lay between the germline ends. Germline V lookup: CDR1 MNHNY, CDR2 SVGAGI (reference sequence). This CDR3 comprises 15 residues. Here the CDR3 reads CASSYTRQADTEAFF. For the CDR3, the DNA is TGTGCCAGCAGTTATACGAGACAAGCGGACACTGAAGCTTTCTTT.

The chain recombines TRBV12-1 with TRBJ1-4. TRBV12-1 is a documented pseudogene. This CDR3 is 15 amino acids long. The CDR3 DNA is TGTGCCAGCAGCTTTGTATGGGGGATTAATGAAAAACTGTTTTTT. It translates to CASSFVWGINEKLFF.

The chain couples TRBV4-1 to TRBJ2-3; D call uncertain. Trimming removed 1 base from V and 6 bases from J, with 5 bases in between. The CDR3 spans 12 residues. Germline CDR1 MGHRA, CDR2 YSYEKL. The CDR3 region is CASSQVRDTQYF. Written as DNA, the CDR3 is TGCGCCAGCAGCCAAGTAAGGGATACGCAGTATTTT.

This clone appeared a few times. The rearrangement links TRBV6-1 to TRBJ1-6, with 7 bases lining up with TRBD1. There are 15 residues in the CDR3. The germline V gene encodes CDR1 MNHNS and CDR2 SASEGT. Trimming cost V 1 base and J 9 bases; bases outside gene matches: 6. The chain's CDR3 is CASSEGQGNSSPLHF. The CDR3, as DNA: TGTGCCAGCAGTGAAGGACAGGGAAATAGTTCACCCCTCCACTTT.

The V call is TRBV19, the J call TRBJ1-1; possible D gene TRBD1, 5 bases. The CDR3 consists of 16 residues. The V end was cut by 3 bases, the J end by 1 base, with 15 bases between. In germline, CDR1 is LNHDA, CDR2 SQIVND (reference sequence). The CDR3 DNA reads as TGTGCCAGTAGTATGAGGGTACTTGGGGGGAACACTGAAGCTTTCTTT. Its protein is CASSMRVLGGNTEAFF. The variable domain in full, with the rest retrieved from reference TRBV19 and TRBJ1-1, is DGGITQSPKYLFRKEGQNVTLSCEQNLNHDAMYWYRQDPGQGLRLIYYSQIVNDFQKGDIAEGYSVSREKKESFPLTVTSAQKNPTAFYLCASSMRVLGGNTEAFFGQGTRLTVV.

The genes are TRBV19 and TRBJ2-1; tentative D call: TRBD1 (5 bases). There are 16 residues in the CDR3. Trimming pared 5 bases from V and 1 base from J, leaving 15 bases between. Germline CDR1 LNHDA, CDR2 SQIVND (reference sequence). The CDR3 bases are TGTGCCAGTAGTCTCAGCTGGGGCCCGTCCTACAATGAGCAGTTCTTC. It translates to CASSLSWGPSYNEQFF.

This chain joins TRBV19 and TRBJ1-1, with 12 bases that match TRBD1. Germline V lookup: CDR1 LNHDA, CDR2 SQIVND (reference sequence). The CDR3 sequence is 13 residues long. With 1 base clipped from V and 9 bases from J, the junction kept 0 bases outside the gene matches. CDR3 protein: CASSIGDRGQAFF. CDR3 in DNA: TGTGCCAGTAGTATAGGGGACAGGGGGCAAGCTTTCTTT.

This rearrangement joins TRBV7-6 to TRBJ1-6; perhaps TRBD1 as D (5 bases). The V gene lost 4 bases and the J gene lost 7 bases, with 11 bases spanning the gap. Germline V CDR1 and CDR2: SGHVS, FNYEAQ. The CDR3 runs to 14 residues. CDR3 sequence reads: CASSSGGANSPLHF. The CDR3 DNA sequence: TGTGCCAGCAGCTCCGGGGGAGCGAATTCACCCCTCCACTTT.

The sample holds one count of this clone. This chain uses TRBV9 with TRBJ2-2; 8 bases agree with TRBD2. The CDR3 runs 15 residues. Germline trimming cut 2 bases from V and 5 bases from J; bases unmatched to any gene: 5. Germline V gives CDR1 SGDLS, CDR2 YYNGEE. The chain's CDR3 is CASSVSGGRTGELFF. The CDR3 DNA reads TGTGCCAGCAGCGTCTCGGGAGGGCGAACCGGGGAGCTGTTTTTT. The full variable domain, with the rest looked up from reference TRBV9 and TRBJ2-2, is DSGVTQTPKHLITATGQRVTLRCSPRSGDLSVYWYQQSLDQGLQFLIQYYNGEERAKGNILERFSAQQFPDLHSELNLSSLELGDSALYFCASSVSGGRTGELFFGEGSRLTVL.

This clone was seen only a few times. At one end the junction does not follow the germline gene, possibly because of a read error. This sequence joins TRBV9 and TRBJ2-7; TRBD2 matches at 9 bases. This CDR3 has 15 amino acids. CDR1 is SGDLS, CDR2 YYNGEE, per germline. The CDR3 protein is CASSVNPASGAQMNF. The DNA for the CDR3 is TGTGCCAGCAGCGTAAATCCGGCTAGCGGGGCCCAAATGAACTTC.

The chain has TRBV7-2 and TRBJ1-1; D might be TRBD1 (5 bases). Trimming left V 5 bases short and J 1 base short, with 11 bases between. The germline V gene encodes CDR1 SGHTA and CDR2 FQGNSA. The CDR3 is made up of 14 amino acids. CDR3 amino acids: CASSASGGNTEAFF. Written as DNA, the CDR3 is TGTGCCAGCAGCGCAAGTGGGGGGAACACTGAAGCTTTCTTT.

The chain has TRBV6-5 and TRBJ1-5; possible D gene TRBD1, 5 bases. The V end lost 4 bases, the J end lost 8 bases, and 15 bases lay between the germline ends. CDR1 and CDR2 (germline): MNHEY, SVGAGI. The CDR3 consists of 14 residues. The CDR3 bases are TGTGCCAGCAGTTGGTCGGAGGGGATGGAGCCCCAGCATTTT. Translation: CASSWSEGMEPQHF.

This clone showed up many times. J is TRBJ2-1 and V is TRBV7-9, with D unclear. There are 13 residues in the CDR3. Between the trimmed V and J ends, which lost 4 bases and 7 bases, there was a span of 11 bases. Germline CDR1 reads SEHNR; CDR2 reads FQNEAQ (reference sequence). The CDR3 region has the DNA TGTGCCAGCAGCTCTACGGCCGGGAATGAGCAGTTCTTC. This gives the protein CASSSTAGNEQFF.

This clone was seen once. V is TRBV18 and J is TRBJ1-4; the match to TRBD1 covers 8 bases. The CDR3 has 16 residues. V lost 4 bases to trimming and J lost 3 bases; unmatched junction nucleotides: 7. Germline lookup yields CDR1 KGHSH and CDR2 LQKENI. The CDR3 protein is CASSLGQGGANEKLFF. The CDR3 bases are TGTGCCAGCTCACTTGGACAGGGTGGTGCTAATGAAAAACTGTTTTTT.

This clone came up a few times. The chain couples TRBV5-8 to TRBJ1-4; D call uncertain. CDR3 length equals 15 residues. Looked up from germline, CDR1 is SGHTS and CDR2 is YDEGEE. V was shortened by 2 bases and J by 0 bases, with 8 bases between the two germline ends. The CDR3 nucleotides are TGTGCCAGCAGCTTCCCCTGGGCAACTAATGAAAAACTGTTTTTT. It translates to CASSFPWATNEKLFF.

This chain connects TRBV6-1 to TRBJ2-7; the D gene is possibly TRBD1 (5 bases). V lost 8 bases, J lost 2 bases, and 16 bases lay in between. The CDR3 runs to 14 residues. Germline CDR1 is MNHNS and CDR2 is SASEGT. The CDR3 region is CASEITGTTYEQYF. The CDR3 region has the DNA TGTGCCAGCGAAATAACAGGTACAACCTACGAGCAGTACTTC.

About this clone: The CDR3 carries no conserved terminal phenylalanine or tryptophan, so it likely arises from a read error. No DNA is shown, since the ends of the CDR3 on it are uncertain; the CDR3 is the one TCRdb lists. V usage is TRBV29-1 and J usage is TRBJ2-4; the table calls TRBD2, which could not be checked here. The CDR3 comprises 9 residues, both ends counted. Per germline, CDR1 SQVTM and CDR2 ANQGSEA. CDR3 sequence: CSVEDRLVV.

This rearrangement joins TRBV4-3 to TRBJ2-7, with TRBD1 as a possible D gene (6 bases). Deletions cut 1 base from V and 7 bases from J, with 14 bases between. The CDR3 spans 14 residues. Germline V gives CDR1 LGHNA, CDR2 YSLEER. The CDR3 nucleotides are TGCGCCAGCAGCCAAGTTGCAGGGGTTTGGGAGCAGTACTTC. Translating it yields CASSQVAGVWEQYF.

This clone occurred once. This chain uses TRBV19 with TRBJ1-5; D unresolved. Trimming removed 2 bases at V and 0 bases at J, with 5 bases between. CDR1 is LNHDA, CDR2 SQIVND, per germline (reference sequence). This CDR3 is built from 14 residues. The CDR3 sequence: CASSIRDSNQPQHF. The CDR3 DNA is TGTGCCAGTAGTATAAGGGATAGCAATCAGCCCCAGCATTTT.